This entry lists 26 T cell receptor beta chains sequenced from one sample in a study of a mutant IDH1 vaccine in newly diagnosed glioma. These receptors' antigens are unknown. Time point meaning: week 23, last vaccination. Vaccination comprised doses that each held 300 ug of mutant IDH1 20-mer peptide, plus topical imiquimod. Repertoires were generated with immunoSEQ multiplex PCR, while TCRdb's copy carries only in-frame clones and drops some. The sample has 35,000 to 50,000 clones, roughly 84% seen once. The sample was PBMCs, taken from a glioma patient whose treatment included an IDH1 peptide vaccine. These receptors were collected from a woman between 18 and 29 years old with glioma. Some clones in this sample may be carry-over from other donors' samples.

The chain has TRBV20-1 and TRBJ2-7; no clear D. V lost 3 bases and J 2 bases, leaving 5 bases between the germline ends. The CDR3 totals 11 residues. Germline V CDR1 and CDR2: DFQATT, SNEGSKA (reference sequence). Here the CDR3 DNA reads TGCAGTGCTAGGGGTCCCTACGAGCAGTACTTC. Translating gives CSARGPYEQYF.

The gene calls are TRBV27 and TRBJ2-1; 8 bases map to TRBD1. Looked up from germline, CDR1 is MNHEY and CDR2 is SMNVEV (reference sequence). V lost 5 bases and J lost 4; bases outside the gene matches: 7. The CDR3 is 15 amino acids. This chain's CDR3 is CASSAGDRIYNEQFF. CDR3 in DNA: TGTGCCAGCAGTGCTGGGGACAGGATTTACAATGAGCAGTTCTTC.

The chain couples TRBV4-3 to TRBJ2-7; 7 positions match TRBD1. The V gene's germline CDR1 is LGHNA and CDR2 YSLEER. CDR3 length equals 19 residues. The junction had 18 bases not matched to a gene; V was cut back by 0 bases and J by 4 bases. The DNA for the CDR3 is TGCGCCAGCAGCCAAGAGCTCCCCGGGACAGCGCACTCTGGTTACGAGCAGTACTTC. It translates to CASSQELPGTAHSGYEQYF.

V is TRBV2 and J is TRBJ2-7, with 9 positions matching TRBD2. Trimming removed 7 bases from V and 2 bases from J; junction bases left unmatched: 12. The length of the CDR3 is 16 residues. Germline V gene lookup returns CDR1 SNHLY and CDR2 FYNNEI. As DNA, the CDR3 is TGTGCCAGCAAAGGACCGGTAGCGGGAGCAGCCTACGAGCAGTACTTC. Amino acid sequence: CASKGPVAGAAYEQYF.

This chain links TRBV29-1 with TRBJ2-7; 7 bases line up with TRBD2. Germline CDR1 is SQVTM and CDR2 is ANQGSEA. V was clipped by 6 bases and J by 11 bases; unmatched bases: 10. This CDR3 has 11 amino acids. The CDR3 loop is CSVGNGGKEYF. As DNA, the CDR3 is TGCAGCGTGGGTAACGGGGGGAAGGAGTACTTC.

This clone was seen just once. J is TRBJ2-7 and V is TRBV19; D tentatively reads TRBD1 or TRBD2 (5 bases each). The CDR3 consists of 21 residues. V lost 6 bases, J lost 3 bases, and 36 bases lay in between. Germline-derived CDR1 and CDR2 are LNHDA and SQIVND (reference sequence). CDR3 nucleotides: TGTGCCAGTAGACCCCCCCGGAACTGGTCAAGAACCGGGGAAGGGGACTACGAGCAGTACTTC. Protein sequence: CASRPPRNWSRTGEGDYEQYF.

The rearrangement uses TRBV19 and TRBJ2-3; 8 nucleotides align to TRBD1. The CDR3 runs to 15 residues. The V segment lost 4 bases and the J segment 2 bases; nucleotides outside the gene matches: 5. The germline gives CDR1 LNHDA, CDR2 SQIVND (reference sequence). The CDR3, as DNA: TGTGCCAGTAGTAAGACAGGGGCGTACACAGATACGCAGTATTTT. This gives the protein CASSKTGAYTDTQYF.

The chain joins TRBV11-2 to TRBJ2-7; D is perhaps TRBD1 (6 bases). The CDR3 has 14 residues. In germline, CDR1 is SGHAT, CDR2 FQNNGV. Trimming took off 3 bases at V and 3 bases at J, with 12 bases between the two ends. The CDR3 coding sequence is TGTGCCAGCAGCTTGCTCAGGGGACGCTACGAGCAGTACTTC. Translation gives CASSLLRGRYEQYF.

The V and J genes are TRBV5-1 and TRBJ2-2; D is ambiguous. This CDR3 has 11 amino acids. Looked up from germline, CDR1 is SGHRS and CDR2 is YFSETQ. Deletions cut 3 bases from V and 4 bases from J, with 1 base between. The CDR3 bases are TGCGCCAGCAGCTCCACCGGGGAGCTGTTTTTT. Its translation: CASSSTGELFF.

The rearrangement uses TRBV6-1 and TRBJ1-1; 9 positions agree with TRBD1. The CDR3 runs to 15 residues. J was trimmed by 0 bases and V by 4 bases; bases with no gene match: 3. CDR1 and CDR2 from the germline V gene are MNHNS and SASEGT. The CDR3 loop reads CASSVQGAMNTEAFF. In DNA, the CDR3 is TGTGCCAGCAGTGTACAGGGGGCCATGAACACTGAAGCTTTCTTT.

J is TRBJ1-1 and V is TRBV5-4; 11 nucleotides align to TRBD1. Germline V lookup: CDR1 SGHNT, CDR2 YYREEE (reference sequence). This CDR3 spans 16 amino acids. V shed 5 bases and J 0 bases; nucleotides not matched to a gene: 6. In DNA form, the CDR3 reads TGTGCCAGCAGATCCGGGACAGGGGGTATGAACACTGAAGCTTTCTTT. It specifies CASRSGTGGMNTEAFF. Complete variable domain (other parts from reference TRBV5-4 and TRBJ1-1): ETGVTQSPTHLIKTRGQQVTLRCSSQSGHNTVSWYQQALGQGPQFIFQYYREEENGRGNFPPRFSGLQFPNYSSELNVNALELDDSALYLCASRSGTGGMNTEAFFGQGTRLTVV.

The rearrangement joins TRBV19 to TRBJ1-1; D gene unclear. CDR3 size: 12 residues. Germline V gives CDR1 LNHDA, CDR2 SQIVND (reference sequence). Trimming took 7 bases from V and 3 from J, leaving 9 bases between them. In DNA form, the CDR3 reads TGTGCCAGTAAACGGGAAGACACTGAAGCTTTCTTT. This gives the protein CASKREDTEAFF. Based on the CDR3 plus reference TRBV19 and TRBJ1-1, the full variable domain is DGGITQSPKYLFRKEGQNVTLSCEQNLNHDAMYWYRQDPGQGLRLIYYSQIVNDFQKGDIAEGYSVSREKKESFPLTVTSAQKNPTAFYLCASKREDTEAFFGQGTRLTVV.

The V gene is TRBV2, the J gene TRBJ2-3; 9 bases align to TRBD2. The CDR3 spans 17 residues. The ends lost 3 bases at V and 1 base at J; junction bases unmatched: 8. Germline values: CDR1 SNHLY, CDR2 FYNNEI. The CDR3 is CASSEGLAGSGTDTQYF. The CDR3 bases are TGTGCCAGCAGTGAGGGGCTAGCGGGATCTGGCACAGATACGCAGTATTTT.

V gene TRBV29-1 combines with J gene TRBJ2-7, with D hard to call. The CDR3 sequence is 11 residues long. Looked up from germline, CDR1 is SQVTM and CDR2 is ANQGSEA. V was cut by 5 bases and J by 0 bases, with 5 bases left in between. This CDR3 reads CSVSFSYEQYF. The CDR3 DNA sequence: TGCAGCGTTTCCTTCTCCTACGAGCAGTACTTC.

This chain uses TRBV5-1 with TRBJ1-2; D perhaps matches TRBD1 (5 bases). The CDR3 contains 14 residues. The germline CDR1 and CDR2 sequences are SGHRS and YFSETQ. Trimming cost V 0 bases and J 4 bases, with 10 bases left between them. CDR3 loop: CASSLERGTYGYTF. CDR3 coding DNA: TGCGCCAGCAGCTTGGAGCGGGGGACCTATGGCTACACCTTC.

The genes are TRBV6-6 and TRBJ1-2, with 7 bases identical to TRBD1. This CDR3 has 16 residues. Germline CDR1 and CDR2: MNHNY and SVGAGI (reference sequence). After removal of 4 bases from V and 8 bases from J, the junction contained 16 bases not matched to a gene. The CDR3 protein is CASSSSSGGGARGYTF. Here the CDR3 DNA reads TGTGCCAGCAGTTCTTCCAGCGGAGGGGGCGCGAGGGGCTACACCTTC.

The chain employs TRBV5-6 and TRBJ2-1, with D maybe TRBD1 (7 bases). Germline CDR1 SGHDT, CDR2 YYEEEE. There are 16 residues in the CDR3. V dropped 3 bases and J dropped 7 bases, with 20 bases sitting between them. CDR3 loop: CASSSLDRVEGNEQFF. In DNA form, the CDR3 reads TGTGCCAGCAGCTCGCTAGACAGGGTGGAGGGGAATGAGCAGTTCTTC. The whole variable domain, remainder taken from reference TRBV5-6 and TRBJ2-1, is DAGVTQSPTHLIKTRGQQVTLRCSPKSGHDTVSWYQQALGQGPQFIFQYYEEEERQRGNFPDRFSGHQFPNYSSELNVNALLLGDSALYLCASSSLDRVEGNEQFFGPGTRLTVL.

This chain connects TRBV2 to TRBJ2-7; D may correspond to TRBD1 or TRBD2 (5 bases each). V was clipped by 4 bases and J by 1 base, with 14 bases between them. The CDR3 is 15 amino acids. The V gene's germline CDR1 is SNHLY and CDR2 FYNNEI. CDR3 bases: TGTGCCAGCAGTGGACAGAGGGAATCTTCCTACGAGCAGTACTTC. Protein sequence: CASSGQRESSYEQYF.

The rearrangement joins TRBV29-1 to TRBJ1-3; D is unclear. CDR1 is SQVTM and CDR2 is ANQGSEA in the germline V gene. This CDR3 has 15 amino acids. The V gene lost 4 bases and the J gene lost 0 bases, with 13 bases spanning the gap. The CDR3 loop reads CSVGSRGHSGNTIYF. As DNA, the CDR3 is TGCAGCGTTGGGTCGAGAGGCCACTCTGGAAACACCATATATTTT.

The J gene is TRBJ2-1, the V gene TRBV6-5, with 8 bases identical to TRBD1. The V gene end was trimmed by 3 bases and the J gene end by 5 bases; junction bases not matched to a gene: 6. This CDR3 is built from 15 residues. Germline CDR1 is MNHEY and CDR2 is SVGAGI. Written as DNA, the CDR3 is TGTGCCAGCAGTTATGCTCAGGGGGCCCACAATGAGCAGTTCTTC. This gives the protein CASSYAQGAHNEQFF.

The gene calls are TRBV5-1 and TRBJ2-1; D possibly corresponds to TRBD1 (5 bases). With 5 bases removed from V and 4 bases from J, the gap between germline ends came to 16 bases. The germline CDR1 and CDR2 sequences are SGHRS and YFSETQ. The CDR3 extends over 15 amino acids. The CDR3 sequence: CASSGAAEWYNEQFF. The CDR3 DNA reads TGCGCCAGCAGTGGGGCTGCGGAGTGGTACAATGAGCAGTTCTTC.

A few counts support this clone. V is TRBV6-5 and J is TRBJ1-1, with 7 positions matching TRBD1. The CDR3 spans 16 residues. The germline gives CDR1 MNHEY, CDR2 SVGAGI. Germline trimming cut 2 bases from V and 0 bases from J; bases unmatched to any gene: 6. The CDR3 nucleotides are TGTGCCAGCAGTTACGTAGGGGGCGTTATGAACACTGAAGCTTTCTTT. Its translation: CASSYVGGVMNTEAFF.

This chain joins TRBV27 and TRBJ1-2, with D unresolved. Trimming stripped 1 base from V and 0 bases from J, with 9 bases between. The CDR3 sequence is 15 residues long. Germline-derived CDR1 and CDR2 are MNHEY and SMNVEV (reference sequence). The CDR3, as DNA: TGTGCCAGCAGTTTATTCGGGTTTCCTAACTATGGCTACACCTTC. As protein: CASSLFGFPNYGYTF.

The V gene is TRBV6-1, the J gene TRBJ2-7; 14 positions agree with TRBD2. This CDR3 has 18 residues. The V and J ends lost 2 bases and 3 bases, in that order; junction bases with no gene match: 9. Germline loops: CDR1 MNHNS, CDR2 SASEGT. This CDR3 is CASSESTPGLAGVYEQYF. In DNA form, the CDR3 reads TGTGCCAGCAGTGAATCCACCCCGGGACTAGCGGGAGTCTACGAGCAGTACTTC.

The chain is built from TRBV6-6 and TRBJ1-4, with D maybe TRBD1 (6 bases). V was shortened by 4 bases and J by 4 bases, with 10 bases between the two germline ends. The CDR3 has 14 amino acids. The germline CDR1 and CDR2 sequences are MNHNY and SVGAGI (reference sequence). The CDR3 nucleotides are TGTGCCAGCAGTTCGAGGGGGAATAATGAAAAACTGTTTTTT. Protein sequence: CASSSRGNNEKLFF.

The chain joins TRBV19 to TRBJ2-1; no clear D gene. The CDR3 runs to 13 residues. The V and J ends lost 10 bases and 6 bases respectively, with 16 bases between them. The V gene's germline CDR1 is LNHDA and CDR2 SQIVND (reference sequence). CDR3 in amino acids: CATGLFLINEQFF. DNA of the CDR3: TGTGCCACGGGCTTGTTTCTAATCAATGAGCAGTTCTTC.